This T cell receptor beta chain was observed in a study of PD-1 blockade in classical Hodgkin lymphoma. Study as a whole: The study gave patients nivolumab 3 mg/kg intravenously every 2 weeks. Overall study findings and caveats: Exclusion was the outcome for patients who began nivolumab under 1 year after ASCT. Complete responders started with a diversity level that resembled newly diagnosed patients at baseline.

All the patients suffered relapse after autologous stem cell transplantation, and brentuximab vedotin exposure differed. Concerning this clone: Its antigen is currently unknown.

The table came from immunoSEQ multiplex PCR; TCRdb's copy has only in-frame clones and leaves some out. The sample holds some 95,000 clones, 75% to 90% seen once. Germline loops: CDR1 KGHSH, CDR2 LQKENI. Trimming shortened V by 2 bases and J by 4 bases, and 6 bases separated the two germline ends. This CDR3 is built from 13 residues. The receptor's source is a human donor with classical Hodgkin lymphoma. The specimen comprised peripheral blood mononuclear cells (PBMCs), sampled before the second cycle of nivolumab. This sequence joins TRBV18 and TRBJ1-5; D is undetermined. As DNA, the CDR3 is TGTGCCAGCTCACCAGGGGAAAATCAGCCCCAGCATTTT. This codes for CASSPGENQPQHF.